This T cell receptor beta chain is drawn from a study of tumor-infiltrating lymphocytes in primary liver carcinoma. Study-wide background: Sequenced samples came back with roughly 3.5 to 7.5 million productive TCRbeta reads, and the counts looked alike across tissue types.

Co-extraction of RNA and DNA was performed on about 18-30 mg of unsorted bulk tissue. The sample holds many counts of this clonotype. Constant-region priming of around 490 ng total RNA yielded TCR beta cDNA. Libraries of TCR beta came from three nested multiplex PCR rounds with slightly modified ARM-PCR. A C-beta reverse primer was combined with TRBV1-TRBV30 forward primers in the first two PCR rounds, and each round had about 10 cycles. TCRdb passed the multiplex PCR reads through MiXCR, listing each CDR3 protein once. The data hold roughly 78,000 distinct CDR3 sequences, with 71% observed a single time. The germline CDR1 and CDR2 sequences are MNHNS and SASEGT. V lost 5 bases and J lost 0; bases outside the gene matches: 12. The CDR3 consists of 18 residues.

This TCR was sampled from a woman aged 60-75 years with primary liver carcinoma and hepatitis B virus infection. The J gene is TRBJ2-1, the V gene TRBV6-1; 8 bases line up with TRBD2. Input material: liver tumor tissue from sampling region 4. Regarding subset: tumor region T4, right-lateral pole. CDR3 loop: CASSWGPGGFSSYNEQFF. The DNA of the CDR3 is TGTGCCAGCAGTTGGGGCCCGGGGGGGTTCAGCTCCTACAATGAGCAGTTCTTC.